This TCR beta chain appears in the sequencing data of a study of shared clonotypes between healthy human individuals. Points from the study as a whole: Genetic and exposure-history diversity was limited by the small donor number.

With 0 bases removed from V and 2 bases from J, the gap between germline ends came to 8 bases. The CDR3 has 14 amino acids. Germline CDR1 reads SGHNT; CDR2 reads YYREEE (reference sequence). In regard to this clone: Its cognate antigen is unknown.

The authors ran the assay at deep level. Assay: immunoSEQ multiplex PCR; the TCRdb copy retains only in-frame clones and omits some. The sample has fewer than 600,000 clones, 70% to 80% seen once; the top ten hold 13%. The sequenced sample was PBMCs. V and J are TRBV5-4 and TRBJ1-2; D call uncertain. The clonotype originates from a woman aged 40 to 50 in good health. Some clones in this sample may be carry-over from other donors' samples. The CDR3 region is CASSLVGQNYGYTF. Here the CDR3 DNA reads TGTGCCAGCAGCTTGGTCGGGCAGAACTATGGCTACACCTTC.